A selection of T cell receptor beta chains follows, all from one sample in a study of cytomegalovirus exposure and HLA in healthy donors. Profiled with immunoSEQ multiplex PCR; TCRdb holds only in-frame clones, not every one. The table has approximately 160,000 clones, approximately 71% seen once. Sequenced material: PBMCs. These receptors came from a woman aged 18-29 years in good health and CMV-seropositive. Each CDR3 is given with its conserved first and last residue. The order of the fields is J gene, clone size, D gene, V gene, CDR3 DNA, CDR3 protein. A D gene is named only where the DNA matches it firmly. Clone size is stated in some rows and not others, as once, few, many or a class when expanded.

j_gene: TRBJ1-4
abundance: -
d_gene: -
v_gene: TRBV2
CDR3nt: TGTGCCAGCAGCATACCAGACAGGACTAATGAAAAACTGTTTTTT
CDR3aa: CASSIPDRTNEKLFF

j_gene: TRBJ2-1
abundance: few
d_gene: -
v_gene: TRBV10-1
CDR3nt: TGCGCCAGCAGTGACGGGACTCCTGGTTGGGGCTACAATGAGCAGTTCTTC
CDR3aa: CASSDGTPGWGYNEQFF

j_gene: TRBJ2-4
abundance: -
d_gene: -
v_gene: TRBV7-9
CDR3nt: TGTGCCAGCAGCTTAGGGGGGGAGTACATTCAGTACTTC
CDR3aa: CASSLGGEYIQYF

j_gene: TRBJ2-5
abundance: -
d_gene: TRBD2
v_gene: TRBV4-3
CDR3nt: TGCGCCAGCAGCCTAAACGGGGGGGCGGAGACCCAGTACTTC
CDR3aa: CASSLNGGAETQYF

j_gene: TRBJ2-7
abundance: -
d_gene: TRBD1
v_gene: TRBV18
CDR3nt: TGTGCCAGCTCACCCGCGGTAGGACAGGGGAGCTCCTACGAGCAGTACTTC
CDR3aa: CASSPAVGQGSSYEQYF

j_gene: TRBJ2-7
abundance: -
d_gene: -
v_gene: TRBV30
CDR3nt: TGTGCCTGGAGTGTATTCCTTATCTGGTCCCCCAAAGGAGGGACCGAAAACTACGAGCAGTACTTC
CDR3aa: CAWSVFLIWSPKGGTENYEQYF

j_gene: TRBJ2-5
abundance: few
d_gene: TRBD1
v_gene: TRBV10-3
CDR3nt: TGTGCCATCAGTAGACAGGGAGAGGAGACCCAGTACTTC
CDR3aa: CAISRQGEETQYF

j_gene: TRBJ2-7
abundance: -
d_gene: -
v_gene: TRBV7-2
CDR3nt: TGTGCCAGCAGCTTTGGGGCAGGGCTCTACGAGCAGTACTTC
CDR3aa: CASSFGAGLYEQYF

j_gene: TRBJ2-2
abundance: -
d_gene: TRBD2
v_gene: TRBV2
CDR3nt: TGTGCCAGCAGGGGGACTACGAACACCGGGGAGCTGTTTTTT
CDR3aa: CASRGTTNTGELFF

j_gene: TRBJ1-1
abundance: -
d_gene: -
v_gene: TRBV25-1
CDR3nt: TGTGCCAGCAGTGAATGGGGGGGACCGAACACTGAAGCTTTCTTT
CDR3aa: CASSEWGGPNTEAFF

j_gene: TRBJ2-1
abundance: -
d_gene: TRBD2
v_gene: TRBV7-2
CDR3nt: TGTGCCAGCAGCGTAGCGGGGGGGTACAATGAGCAGTTCTTC
CDR3aa: CASSVAGGYNEQFF

j_gene: TRBJ2-7
abundance: -
d_gene: TRBD1
v_gene: TRBV5-5
CDR3nt: TGTGCCAGCAGCTTGGAGGGACAGGGGTGGGAGCAGTACTTC
CDR3aa: CASSLEGQGWEQYF

j_gene: TRBJ2-7
abundance: -
d_gene: -
v_gene: TRBV28
CDR3nt: TGTGCCACCCAAGCCCCAGGATCCTACGAGCAGTACTTC
CDR3aa: CATQAPGSYEQYF

j_gene: TRBJ2-3
abundance: -
d_gene: -
v_gene: TRBV12-5
CDR3nt: TGTGCTAGTTCAACTGACACAGATACGCAGTATTTT
CDR3aa: CASSTDTDTQYF

j_gene: TRBJ2-7
abundance: -
d_gene: -
v_gene: TRBV7-2
CDR3nt: TGTGCCAGCAGCTTAGGGGGGCCTTACGAGCAGTACTTC
CDR3aa: CASSLGGPYEQYF

j_gene: TRBJ1-1
abundance: -
d_gene: -
v_gene: TRBV9
CDR3nt: TGTGCCAGCAGCGTATCAGGGAACACTGAAGCTTTCTTT
CDR3aa: CASSVSGNTEAFF

j_gene: TRBJ1-3
abundance: -
d_gene: TRBD1
v_gene: TRBV19
CDR3nt: TGTGCCAGCCGGAAGGGACAGGGGTTCGGGTCTGGAAACACCATATATTTT
CDR3aa: CASRKGQGFGSGNTIYF

j_gene: TRBJ1-2
abundance: few
d_gene: TRBD1
v_gene: TRBV2
CDR3nt: TGTGCCAGCAGGGGACAGGGGAGAGGCTACACCTTC
CDR3aa: CASRGQGRGYTF

j_gene: TRBJ1-6
abundance: once
d_gene: -
v_gene: TRBV27
CDR3nt: TGTGCCAGCAGTGTTACAGGGAATTCACCCCTCCACTTT
CDR3aa: CASSVTGNSPLHF

j_gene: TRBJ2-3
abundance: few
d_gene: -
v_gene: TRBV27
CDR3nt: TGTGCCAGCAGATTAGAAGGGGGCACAGATACGCAGTATTTT
CDR3aa: CASRLEGGTDTQYF

j_gene: TRBJ2-7
abundance: -
d_gene: TRBD2
v_gene: TRBV6-6
CDR3nt: TGTGCCAGCAGCTCAATTAGCGGGAGCTCCTACGAGCAGTACTTC
CDR3aa: CASSSISGSSYEQYF

j_gene: TRBJ1-2
abundance: -
d_gene: -
v_gene: TRBV19
CDR3nt: TGTGCCAGTAGTCCTGCGGGTTTGAGTGGCTACACCTTC
CDR3aa: CASSPAGLSGYTF

j_gene: TRBJ1-1
abundance: -
d_gene: -
v_gene: TRBV6-6
CDR3nt: TGTGCCAGCAGATACGCAGGAACTGAAGCTTTCTTT
CDR3aa: CASRYAGTEAFF

j_gene: TRBJ2-1
abundance: -
d_gene: -
v_gene: TRBV28
CDR3nt: TGTGCCAGCAGCGCCGCCTGGGGCGCAGGCTCCTACAATGAGCAGTTCTTC
CDR3aa: CASSAAWGAGSYNEQFF

j_gene: TRBJ2-1
abundance: -
d_gene: -
v_gene: TRBV7-9
CDR3nt: TGTGCCAGCAGCTTACCAGGGATCTCTTACAATGAGCAGTTCTTC
CDR3aa: CASSLPGISYNEQFF

j_gene: TRBJ1-1
abundance: -
d_gene: -
v_gene: TRBV19
CDR3nt: TGTGCCAGTACAGCAGGGATAATGAACACTGAAGCTTTCTTT
CDR3aa: CASTAGIMNTEAFF

j_gene: TRBJ1-1
abundance: once
d_gene: -
v_gene: TRBV4-2
CDR3nt: TGTGCCAGCAGCCATCTTCAAGCGAACACTGAAGCTTTCTTT
CDR3aa: CASSHLQANTEAFF

j_gene: TRBJ2-2
abundance: -
d_gene: -
v_gene: TRBV5-1
CDR3nt: TGCGCCAGCAGCTTTTACCCCGACATAACGAACACCGGGGAGCTGTTTTTT
CDR3aa: CASSFYPDITNTGELFF

j_gene: TRBJ1-1
abundance: -
d_gene: TRBD1
v_gene: TRBV4-2
CDR3nt: TGTGCCAGCAGCTCTTATTGGGGACAGGGGGAAACTGAAGCTTTCTTT
CDR3aa: CASSSYWGQGETEAFF

j_gene: TRBJ2-5
abundance: few
d_gene: TRBD1
v_gene: TRBV18
CDR3nt: TGTGCCAGCTCCCAATCTACAGGGGAAGGAGGGACCCAGTACTTC
CDR3aa: CASSQSTGEGGTQYF

j_gene: TRBJ2-6
abundance: -
d_gene: -
v_gene: TRBV27
CDR3nt: TGTGCCAGCAGTTCAGGACAGACTGGGGCCAACGTCCTGACTTTC
CDR3aa: CASSSGQTGANVLTF

j_gene: TRBJ2-7
abundance: -
d_gene: TRBD2
v_gene: TRBV9
CDR3nt: TGTGCCAGCAGCGCGGGACTAGCGGGAGCCGAGCAGTACTTC
CDR3aa: CASSAGLAGAEQYF

j_gene: TRBJ2-7
abundance: -
d_gene: -
v_gene: TRBV18
CDR3nt: TGTGCCAGCTCACCTGGCAGGGACGAGCAGTACTTC
CDR3aa: CASSPGRDEQYF

j_gene: TRBJ1-1
abundance: -
d_gene: -
v_gene: TRBV28
CDR3nt: TGTGCCAGCAGCCCGGACGGGGTGGGCACTGAAGCTTTCTTT
CDR3aa: CASSPDGVGTEAFF

j_gene: TRBJ1-3
abundance: few
d_gene: -
v_gene: TRBV5-1
CDR3nt: TGCGCCAGCAGCCTGGGCAGGGGTCAAGCTGGAAACACCATATATTTT
CDR3aa: CASSLGRGQAGNTIYF

j_gene: TRBJ1-2
abundance: -
d_gene: TRBD1
v_gene: TRBV18
CDR3nt: TGTGCCAGCTCACCCGGACAGGGGCCCAACTATGGCTACACCTTC
CDR3aa: CASSPGQGPNYGYTF